This T cell receptor (beta chain) was retrieved from a study of blood T cells in healthy people across ages. With a J-beta primer mix and a sample-barcoded 5' primer, a second PCR ran roughly 6 to 12 cycles. All cDNA molecules were each tagged by a template-switch adaptor with 12 random nucleotides. One entry per CDR3 protein, called by TCRdb with MiXCR from the 5' RACE reads. Of about 640,000 distinct CDR3 sequences in the sample, 45% to 65% are singletons; the top ten hold approximately 37%. Samples had at least 6 million PBMCs isolated from them. This clonotype was found many times. What it recognizes is unknown. The germline V gene encodes CDR1 DFQATT and CDR2 SNEGSKA (reference sequence). Trimming removed 5 bases from V and 7 bases from J; junction bases left unmatched: 8. This CDR3 has 15 residues. Findings and caveats of the study: When set beside aged donors, long-lived donors presented more naive CD4+ cells and higher diversity. Donor CMV status, an unknown factor, possibly confounded changes in expanded clonotypes.

The sequence derives from a man aged 60 to 69 in good health. Sequencing input: blood. The chain is built from TRBV20-1 and TRBJ2-1; 13 bases agree with TRBD2. As DNA, the CDR3 is TGCAGTGCTGTTACTAGCGGGGGGGTAAAAAATGAGCAGTTCTTC. Amino acid sequence: CSAVTSGGVKNEQFF.